The 25 T cell receptor beta chains presented below share a single source sample, sequenced in a study of response to subunit inactivated influenza vaccine. MiXCR, applied by TCRdb to the RT-PCR reads, yields one record per CDR3 protein. This repertoire shows about 160,000 distinct CDR3 sequences, about 11% found once; its top ten account for roughly 12%. Material: non-naive T cells sorted from PBMCs, obtained roughly 45 days after vaccination. The receptor set was obtained from a man aged 50-60 years who received an inactivated influenza vaccine.

CDR3 sequence: CSARDFRGGSSGELFF. CDR3 in DNA: TGCAGTGCTAGAGATTTTCGCGGGGGATCCTCCGGGGAGCTGTTTTTT. The V gene is TRBV20-1, the J gene TRBJ2-2, with 7 bases matching TRBD2. Trimming at V came to 0 bases and at J to 6 bases, leaving 10 bases not matched to a gene. Germline V gives CDR1 DFQATT, CDR2 SNEGSKA (reference sequence). The CDR3 runs 16 residues.

In its sample, this clonotype was seen many times. The chain joins TRBV6-1 to TRBJ2-2; a weak D match, TRBD1 (6 bases). The CDR3 covers 14 residues. CDR1 is MNHNS, CDR2 SASEGT, per germline. Trimming removed 7 bases from V and 3 bases from J, with 12 bases in between. CDR3 loop: CASKYRVDTGELFF. For the CDR3, the DNA is TGTGCCAGCAAGTACAGGGTCGACACCGGGGAGCTGTTTTTT.

The chain has TRBV12-3 or TRBV12-4 and TRBJ1-2; no definite D call. V dropped 2 bases and J dropped 4 bases, with 8 bases sitting between them. CDR3 length equals 13 residues. The CDR3 coding sequence is TGTGCCAGCAGTTTACTGAGCTTCTATGGCTACACCTTC. It codes for CASSLLSFYGYTF.

This rearrangement joins TRBV29-1 to TRBJ1-1, with 7 nucleotides matching TRBD1. Trimming at V came to 6 bases and at J to 5 bases, leaving 9 bases not matched to a gene. Germline CDR1 and CDR2: SQVTM and ANQGSEA. This CDR3 has 13 residues. The chain's CDR3 is CSVRQGLSTEAFF. The CDR3 nucleotides read TGCAGCGTAAGACAGGGTCTCTCTACTGAAGCTTTCTTT.

This clonotype has more than one count but fewer than ten. The chain combines TRBV20-1 with TRBJ1-5; D gene ambiguous. V lost 0 bases and J lost 0, with 12 bases in between. This CDR3 is built from 16 residues. CDR1 is DFQATT, CDR2 SNEGSKA, per germline (reference sequence). CDR3 residues: CSARDPSRNSNQPQHF. In nucleotides, the CDR3 is TGCAGTGCTAGAGATCCCAGCAGAAATAGCAATCAGCCCCAGCATTTT.

In its sample, this clonotype was seen a few times. This chain connects TRBV28 to TRBJ2-5; 8 bases are a match to TRBD1. V trimming: 5 bases; J trimming: 5 bases; junction bases outside the gene matches: 7. CDR1 and CDR2 from the germline V gene are MDHEN and SYDVKM. This CDR3 comprises 14 residues. The CDR3 region has the DNA TGTGCCAGCAGTCCAGGGGGCTCGGGGGAGACCCAGTACTTC. It translates to CASSPGGSGETQYF.

The rearrangement uses TRBV28 and TRBJ2-7; D might be TRBD1 or TRBD2, each matching 6 bases. This CDR3 is 17 amino acids long. CDR1 and CDR2 (germline): MDHEN, SYDVKM. V lost 2 bases and J 2 bases, leaving 19 bases between the germline ends. The CDR3 spells CASSLRQGLTGAYEQYF. The CDR3, as DNA: TGTGCCAGCAGTTTACGGCAGGGGTTAACGGGGGCCTACGAGCAGTACTTC.

This clonotype occurred many times. This sequence joins TRBV11-2 and TRBJ1-1; D is uncertain. Trimming pared 5 bases from V and 0 bases from J, leaving 4 bases between. Germline V gives CDR1 SGHAT, CDR2 FQNNGV. CDR3 size: 12 residues. The CDR3 region has the DNA TGTGCCAGCAGCCGCCTGAACACTGAAGCTTTCTTT. Translation: CASSRLNTEAFF.

This clonotype was recorded a few times. The rearrangement uses TRBV6-5 and TRBJ2-5; tentatively, D is TRBD2 (6 bases). Trimming removed 2 bases from V and 4 bases from J, with 11 bases in between. The germline gives CDR1 MNHEY, CDR2 SVGAGI. This CDR3 spans 14 amino acids. In DNA, the CDR3 is TGTGCCAGCAGTTACGGGCCGGGAGCAGAGACCCAGTACTTC. Encoded protein: CASSYGPGAETQYF.

The rearrangement uses TRBV20-1 and TRBJ1-1; D unclear. The CDR3 spans 11 residues. Deletions cut 3 bases from V and 4 bases from J, with 6 bases between. Germline V gene sequence: CDR1 DFQATT, CDR2 SNEGSKA (reference sequence). The CDR3 protein is CSASRGTEAFF. The CDR3 DNA follows: TGCAGTGCTAGTCGAGGCACTGAAGCTTTCTTT.

Notes on this clonotype: The germline gene is not matched at one end of the junction; a read error may be the cause. The V call is TRBV7-7, the J call TRBJ2-3; perhaps D is TRBD1 or TRBD2 (6 bases each). CDR1 and CDR2 from the germline V gene are SSHAT and FNYEAQ (reference sequence). This CDR3 is 16 amino acids long. CDR3 sequence reads: CASSLAFDRSGNTQYF. The CDR3 DNA is TGTGCTAGCAGCCTAGCGTTTGACAGGTCAGGGAATACGCAGTATTTT.

The chain joins TRBV15 to TRBJ1-4; D may be TRBD1 (5 bases). The CDR3 is 14 residues long. Trimming shortened V by 8 bases and J by 7 bases, and 17 bases separated the two germline ends. CDR1 and CDR2 from the germline V gene are LNHNV and YYDKDF (reference sequence). Here the CDR3 DNA reads TGTGCCACCGGTGGGGCAGGGTTGGGTGAAAAACTGTTTTTT. This encodes CATGGAGLGEKLFF.

The chain combines TRBV20-1 with TRBJ2-5; 7 positions match TRBD2. V shed 0 bases and J 9 bases; nucleotides not matched to a gene: 13. The CDR3 consists of 15 residues. Germline CDR1 is DFQATT and CDR2 is SNEGSKA (reference sequence). The CDR3 DNA reads as TGCAGTGCTAGAGATTTTGCACTCCCACGGGGGGCCCAGTACTTC. It specifies CSARDFALPRGAQYF.

This clonotype was seen more than once but under ten times. The chain carries TRBV4-2 and TRBJ2-2, with a tentative D call TRBD1 (5 bases). This CDR3 comprises 16 residues. Germline loops: CDR1 LGHNA, CDR2 YNFKEQ. V gave up 1 base and J gave up 7 bases, with 16 bases separating them. The chain's CDR3 is CASSQAVGDSGGELFF. The CDR3 DNA is TGTGCCAGCAGCCAAGCAGTAGGGGATTCGGGCGGGGAGCTGTTTTTT.

The chain recombines TRBV6-5 with TRBJ1-6; D call uncertain. The CDR3 sequence is 17 residues long. Trimming cost V 2 bases and J 6 bases, with 17 bases left between them. Germline loops: CDR1 MNHEY, CDR2 SVGAGI. DNA for the CDR3: TGTGCCAGCAGTTACGTGGCAGGCGCTGCGGGTAATTCACCCCTCCACTTT. Amino acids: CASSYVAGAAGNSPLHF.

V usage is TRBV20-1 and J usage is TRBJ2-3, with 12 bases matching TRBD1. V gave up 5 bases and J gave up 3 bases; unmatched junction bases: 6. CDR1 and CDR2 (germline): DFQATT, SNEGSKA (reference sequence). This CDR3 has 15 residues. The CDR3 here is CSAQGQGAGTDTQYF. The DNA for the CDR3 is TGCAGTGCTCAGGGACAGGGGGCAGGGACAGATACGCAGTATTTT.

The chain carries TRBV5-1 and TRBJ2-6, with 7 bases aligning to TRBD1. Germline loops: CDR1 SGHRS, CDR2 YFSETQ. The CDR3 totals 17 residues. V lost 6 bases, J lost 0 bases, and 9 bases stayed unmatched. Written as DNA, the CDR3 is TGCGCCAGCATGAGACAGGGTCCCCTCTCTGGGGCCAACGTCCTGACTTTC. Encoded protein: CASMRQGPLSGANVLTF.

This clonotype has a handful of counts. The chain carries TRBV20-1 and TRBJ2-1; TRBD1 matches at 9 bases. V lost 5 bases to trimming and J lost 6 bases; unmatched junction nucleotides: 17. The CDR3 is 17 residues long. From germline, CDR1 is DFQATT and CDR2 SNEGSKA (reference sequence). The CDR3 is CSAYPNRGTGWANEQFF. CDR3 bases: TGCAGTGCTTATCCAAATAGAGGGACAGGGTGGGCCAATGAGCAGTTCTTC.

This clonotype was seen many times. The chain recombines TRBV11-1 with TRBJ2-4; possible D gene TRBD1, 6 bases. The CDR3 is 18 residues long. The germline CDR1 and CDR2 sequences are SGHAT and FQDESV (reference sequence). Trimming took off 4 bases at V and 0 bases at J, with 19 bases between the two ends. DNA for the CDR3: TGTGCCAGCAGCTCGACCGACAGGCCCCCCATAGCCAAAAACATTCAGTACTTC. It codes for CASSSTDRPPIAKNIQYF.

This clonotype turned up a few times. This chain uses TRBV11-2 with TRBJ2-1; 11 bases align to TRBD1. V gave up 4 bases and J gave up 6 bases; unmatched junction bases: 5. CDR1 SGHAT and CDR2 FQNNGV come from the germline V gene. The CDR3 covers 15 residues. In DNA, the CDR3 is TGTGCCAGCAGCTCCGGACAGGGGGCTTCCAATGAGCAGTTCTTC. Translated, it gives CASSSGQGASNEQFF.

Many counts were recorded for this clonotype. The DNA of the CDR3 is TGCAGCGTTGAAGATATGACGATCTCTGGGGCCAACGTCCTGACTTTC. Its protein product is CSVEDMTISGANVLTF. The rearrangement joins TRBV29-1 to TRBJ2-6, with no clear D. Trimming shortened V by 0 bases and J by 0 bases, and 9 bases separated the two germline ends. Germline-derived CDR1 and CDR2 are SQVTM and ANQGSEA. This CDR3 spans 16 amino acids.

This clonotype was seen at least ten times. The chain links TRBV11-2 to TRBJ2-7; 9 bases align to TRBD1. V dropped 4 bases and J dropped 3; count of bases not matched to a gene: 22. The CDR3 totals 20 residues. CDR1 and CDR2 from the germline V gene are SGHAT and FQNNGV. The CDR3 coding sequence is TGTGCCAGCAGCTCCCAACACAGGGGGCGGTGGGCTAGAATTGGCTACGAGCAGTACTTC. It specifies CASSSQHRGRWARIGYEQYF.

This chain links TRBV6-2 or TRBV6-3 with TRBJ2-3; D remains unclear. Trimming took 2 bases from V and 4 from J, leaving 4 bases between them. CDR3 size: 12 residues. Germline V gives CDR1 MNHEY, CDR2 SVGEGT. Written as DNA, the CDR3 is TGTGCCAGCAGTTACGTCCCAGATACGCAGTATTTT. Translating it yields CASSYVPDTQYF.

The genes are TRBV5-1 and TRBJ2-2; D gene unclear. V lost 7 bases, J lost 4 bases, and 14 bases lay in between. Germline CDR1 reads SGHRS; CDR2 reads YFSETQ. CDR3 size: 14 residues. CDR3 coding DNA: TGCGCCAGCTCCCTTAGTGTGACCACCGGGGAGCTGTTTTTT. Its translation: CASSLSVTTGELFF. The variable domain in full, completed from reference TRBV5-1 and TRBJ2-2, reads KAGVTQTPRYLIKTRGQQVTLSCSPISGHRSVSWYQQTPGQGLQFLFEYFSETQRNKGNFPGRFSGRQFSNSRSEMNVSTLELGDSALYLCASSLSVTTGELFFGEGSRLTVL.

This clonotype was counted many times. The J gene is TRBJ1-4, the V gene TRBV5-1, with 7 positions matching TRBD1. Trimming removed 2 bases from V and 4 bases from J; junction bases left unmatched: 5. This CDR3 is 15 amino acids long. The V gene's germline CDR1 is SGHRS and CDR2 YFSETQ. This chain's CDR3 is CASSLRDSLNEKLFF. As DNA, the CDR3 is TGCGCCAGCAGCTTACGGGACAGCCTTAATGAAAAACTGTTTTTT. The entire variable domain, with the rest obtained from reference TRBV5-1 and TRBJ1-4, is as follows: KAGVTQTPRYLIKTRGQQVTLSCSPISGHRSVSWYQQTPGQGLQFLFEYFSETQRNKGNFPGRFSGRQFSNSRSEMNVSTLELGDSALYLCASSLRDSLNEKLFFGSGTQLSVL.